What follows are 10 T cell receptor beta chains derived from one specimen sequenced in a study of cytomegalovirus exposure and HLA in healthy donors. The PCR had 60 Vbeta and 13 Jbeta primers. Clones were read by immunoSEQ multiplex PCR, and TCRdb kept only the in-frame ones, dropping some. This sample has about 130,000 clones, with around 72% found just once. Sequencing was performed on PBMCs. These TCRs come from a man under 40 in good health and CMV-seronegative.

The genes are TRBV5-1 and TRBJ1-4; 12 bases agree with TRBD1. Germline CDR1 SGHRS, CDR2 YFSETQ. After removal of 3 bases from V and 4 bases from J, the junction contained 13 bases not matched to a gene. This CDR3 has 19 amino acids. CDR3: CASSSGTGGSLGINEKLFF. The CDR3 nucleotides read TGCGCCAGCAGCTCAGGGACAGGGGGCTCCTTAGGAATTAATGAAAAACTGTTTTTT.

Turning to this clone: The same CDR3 arises from other DNA sequences in this sample as well. This chain uses TRBV11-2 with TRBJ2-7; TRBD2 might be the D (6 bases). Trimming left V 6 bases short and J 3 bases short, with 9 bases between. This CDR3 has 12 amino acids. Germline V gene data show CDR1 as SGHAT and CDR2 as FQNNGV. CDR3 amino acids: CASSGGSYEQYF. For the CDR3, the DNA is TGTGCCAGCAGTGGGGGGAGCTACGAGCAGTACTTC.

As to this clone: The junction shows a germline mismatch at one end, possibly a read error. The chain carries TRBV30 and TRBJ1-3; 7 bases fit TRBD1. This CDR3 spans 16 amino acids. Germline CDR1 GTSNPN, CDR2 SVGIG (reference sequence). The CDR3 DNA reads as TGTGCCTGGAGTAGGCTTTTCCCAGGGGGAGGAAACACCGTATATTTT. Its protein is CAWSRLFPGGGNTVYF.

The chain links TRBV9 to TRBJ2-3; no firm D call. V was pared by 0 bases and J by 4 bases, with 3 bases between. CDR3 length: 12 amino acids. Germline loops: CDR1 SGDLS, CDR2 YYNGEE. CDR3 sequence reads: CASSVVADTQYF. CDR3 in DNA: TGTGCCAGCAGCGTAGTAGCAGATACGCAGTATTTT. Complete variable domain (other parts from reference TRBV9 and TRBJ2-3): DSGVTQTPKHLITATGQRVTLRCSPRSGDLSVYWYQQSLDQGLQFLIQYYNGEERAKGNILERFSAQQFPDLHSELNLSSLELGDSALYFCASSVVADTQYFGPGTRLTVL.

This clone is a singleton in its sample. The rearrangement uses TRBV5-1 and TRBJ2-5; maybe TRBD1 (5 bases). The CDR3 sequence is 15 residues long. Per germline, CDR1 SGHRS and CDR2 YFSETQ. Trimming stripped 0 bases from V and 3 bases from J, with 12 bases between. The CDR3 spells CASSLGTPGKETQYF. Here the CDR3 DNA reads TGCGCCAGCAGCTTGGGGACCCCAGGGAAAGAGACCCAGTACTTC. Complete variable domain (other parts from reference TRBV5-1 and TRBJ2-5): KAGVTQTPRYLIKTRGQQVTLSCSPISGHRSVSWYQQTPGQGLQFLFEYFSETQRNKGNFPGRFSGRQFSNSRSEMNVSTLELGDSALYLCASSLGTPGKETQYFGPGTRLLVL.

This chain connects TRBV25-1 to TRBJ1-4; 7 nucleotides match TRBD1. The V and J ends lost 4 bases and 5 bases, in that order; junction bases with no gene match: 7. Germline CDR1 MGHDK, CDR2 SYGVNS. This CDR3 has 15 amino acids. This CDR3 reads CASSAPRDSNEKLFF. The CDR3 DNA is TGTGCCAGCAGTGCCCCCCGGGACAGCAATGAAAAACTGTTTTTT.

The V call is TRBV2, the J call TRBJ2-2; D unresolved. Trimming removed 2 bases from V and 1 base from J, with 5 bases in between. Germline V gives CDR1 SNHLY, CDR2 FYNNEI. There are 14 residues in the CDR3. The CDR3 is CASSELWNTGELFF. The CDR3 nucleotides are TGTGCCAGCAGTGAACTCTGGAACACCGGGGAGCTGTTTTTT.

The chain uses TRBV4-3 and TRBJ1-1; the D is unclear. The ends were cut back, 1 base at V and 3 bases at J, with 24 bases in the middle. Germline values: CDR1 LGHNA, CDR2 YSLEER. The CDR3 runs to 19 residues. DNA of the CDR3: TGCGCCAGCAGCCAAGGTCGGATCCCCCCCCTAGATTCGGACACTGAAGCTTTCTTT. Encoded protein: CASSQGRIPPLDSDTEAFF.

The chain joins TRBV18 to TRBJ2-3; 7 bases are a match to TRBD2. The CDR3 is 15 amino acids. J lost 2 bases, V lost 3 bases, and 5 bases had no gene match. CDR1 KGHSH and CDR2 LQKENI come from the germline V gene. This chain's CDR3 is CASSPLAEHTDTQYF. CDR3 bases: TGTGCCAGCTCACCTCTAGCGGAGCACACAGATACGCAGTATTTT.

CDR3 sequence: CAWIFRTNLDEQYF. The DNA for the CDR3 is TGTGCCTGGATTTTCAGGACTAACCTCGACGAGCAGTACTTC. This chain joins TRBV30 and TRBJ2-7; TRBD2 might be the D (6 bases). V was clipped by 4 bases and J by 5 bases, with 18 bases between them. The germline V gene has CDR1 GTSNPN and CDR2 SVGIG (reference sequence). The length of the CDR3 is 14 residues. Full variable domain (outside the CDR3, taken from reference TRBV30 and TRBJ2-7): SQTIHQWPATLVQPVGSPLSLECTVEGTSNPNLYWYRQAAGRGLQLLFYSVGIGQISSEVPQNLSASRPQDRQFILSSKKLLLSDSGFYLCAWIFRTNLDEQYFGPGTRLTVT.